This T cell receptor (beta chain) is from a study of response to subunit inactivated influenza vaccine. Study findings and constraints: That few new T cells are recruited by each seasonal influenza vaccination was the authors' suggestion.

This CDR3 region has 13 residues. V lost 6 bases and J lost 9, with 15 bases in between. Germline V gene lookup returns CDR1 SGHRS and CDR2 YFSETQ. TCRdb reprocessed the RT-PCR reads via MiXCR and lists one record per CDR3 protein. The sample holds 550,000 to 800,000 distinct CDR3 sequences; approximately 14% are singletons and the top ten take roughly 12%. A note on this clonotype: The antigen is unknown.

The receptor comes from a man aged 50 to 59 who received an inactivated influenza vaccine. The specimen comprised PBMCs from blood, sampled 11 to 12 days after vaccination. The chain couples TRBV5-1 to TRBJ2-2; D might be TRBD1 (6 bases). The CDR3 protein is CASTPGDIRELFF. As DNA, the CDR3 is TGCGCCAGCACTCCCGGGGACATCAGGGAGCTGTTTTTT. The full variable domain, its missing parts supplied by reference TRBV5-1 and TRBJ2-2, is KAGVTQTPRYLIKTRGQQVTLSCSPISGHRSVSWYQQTPGQGLQFLFEYFSETQRNKGNFPGRFSGRQFSNSRSEMNVSTLELGDSALYLCASTPGDIRELFFGEGSRLTVL.